This T cell receptor (beta chain) came from a study of blood T cell repertoires in COVID-19. Repertoires were generated with immunoSEQ multiplex PCR, while TCRdb's copy carries only in-frame clones and drops some. Of 170,000 or so clones detected, approximately 87% appear once; the ten largest clones hold around an eighth. Trimming took off 5 bases at V and 3 bases at J, with 14 bases between the two ends. CDR3 size: 15 residues. In germline, CDR1 is SEHNR, CDR2 FQNEAQ (reference sequence). The Seattle patients, enrolled during active infection, were followed longitudinally. This rearrangement joins TRBV7-9 to TRBJ2-1; D possibly corresponds to TRBD1 (5 bases). What was sequenced was peripheral blood. The TCR originated in a woman between 65 and 79 years old with COVID-19, enrolled during active disease. The DNA for the CDR3 is TGTGCCAGCAGCCCTATGCAGGGTCTCTACAATGAGCAGTTCTTC. Translation gives CASSPMQGLYNEQFF.